The 8 T cell receptor beta chains presented below share a single source sample, sequenced in a study of Ad26.COV2.S vaccination and SARS-CoV-2 variants. Assay used: immunoSEQ multiplex PCR; TCRdb lists only in-frame clones, some missing. The sample contains roughly 500,000 clones, approximately 89% of which appear only once. Documented treatment: some 19 received Ad26.COV2.S at low or high dose, single or two shots; five or six received placebo; per-sample allocation not given. It was on day 63 after the first vaccine or placebo injection that samples were taken. This material consisted of peripheral blood, taken in a trial of Ad26.COV2.S vaccine versus placebo. These receptors were taken from a person between 18 and 60 years old who received the Ad26.COV2.S COVID-19 vaccine or a placebo.

The chain is built from TRBV2 and TRBJ1-2, with 8 nucleotides matching TRBD1. V trimming: 5 bases; J trimming: 0 bases; junction bases outside the gene matches: 11. Germline CDR1 reads SNHLY; CDR2 reads FYNNEI. CDR3 size: 17 residues. The CDR3 nucleotides are TGTGCCAGCAGTTTTAACTCTCTACAGGGGGCTAACTATGGCTACACCTTC. This translates into CASSFNSLQGANYGYTF.

The J gene is TRBJ2-5, the V gene TRBV6-2 or TRBV6-3; TRBD2 matches 8 bases. The CDR3 is made up of 16 amino acids. V was clipped by 2 bases and J by 5 bases; unmatched bases: 10. Germline values: CDR1 MNHEY, CDR2 SVGEGT. The CDR3 loop reads CASSYLAGLSGETQYF. CDR3 nucleotides: TGTGCCAGCAGTTACCTAGCGGGTCTCTCTGGGGAGACCCAGTACTTC.

The chain links TRBV7-2 to TRBJ2-7; 10 positions agree with TRBD2. The junction had 2 bases not matched to a gene; V was cut back by 3 bases and J by 3 bases. Germline CDR1 reads SGHTA; CDR2 reads FQGNSA. This CDR3 region has 14 residues. CDR3 sequence (DNA): TGTGCCAGCAGCTTCACTAGCGGGGACTACGAGCAGTACGTC. This encodes CASSFTSGDYEQYV.

The rearrangement uses TRBV6-6 and TRBJ1-1; the D is unclear. The CDR3 consists of 14 residues. CDR1 and CDR2 (germline): MNHNY, SVGAGI (reference sequence). Trimming stripped 6 bases from V and 4 bases from J, with 15 bases between. CDR3 sequence reads: CASSREILGTEAFF. CDR3 coding DNA: TGTGCCAGCAGCAGAGAAATCTTGGGCACTGAAGCTTTCTTT.

This sequence joins TRBV2 and TRBJ2-5; TRBD1 aligns across 7 bases. CDR1 is SNHLY, CDR2 FYNNEI, per germline. V lost 8 bases, J lost 2 bases, and 29 bases stayed unmatched. This CDR3 is 21 amino acids long. The CDR3 reads CASAGQRSKWTGRIVQETQYF. In nucleotides, the CDR3 is TGTGCCAGCGCCGGACAACGCTCAAAGTGGACAGGTCGCATCGTACAAGAGACCCAGTACTTC.

The V call is TRBV4-1, the J call TRBJ1-1; unclear D gene. Germline assignment: CDR1 MGHRA and CDR2 YSYEKL. Trimming left V 1 base short and J 0 bases short, with 9 bases between. The CDR3 has 15 residues. The CDR3 is CASSQGGGLNTEAFF. The CDR3 DNA follows: TGCGCCAGCAGCCAAGGCGGCGGATTGAACACTGAAGCTTTCTTT.

V is TRBV9 and J is TRBJ2-1, with 10 nucleotides matching TRBD2. CDR1 and CDR2 (germline): SGDLS, YYNGEE. CDR3 length equals 16 residues. The trim removed 3 bases at V and 8 bases at J, leaving 11 bases unmatched. This CDR3 reads CASSAALAGARDEQFF. CDR3 DNA sequence: TGTGCCAGCAGCGCAGCCCTAGCGGGGGCGAGAGATGAGCAGTTCTTC.

The J gene is TRBJ1-6, the V gene TRBV28; possibly TRBD1 for D (5 bases). Germline V gene lookup returns CDR1 MDHEN and CDR2 SYDVKM. The CDR3 is 15 amino acids. Trimming took off 6 bases at V and 5 bases at J, with 14 bases between the two ends. In DNA form, the CDR3 reads TGTGCCAGCAGCCCGCCTGCAGGGCATAATTCACCCCTCCACTTT. This encodes CASSPPAGHNSPLHF. Complete variable domain (other parts from reference TRBV28 and TRBJ1-6): DVKVTQSSRYLVKRTGEKVFLECVQDMDHENMFWYRQDPGLGLRLIYFSYDVKMKEKGDIPEGYSVSREKKERFSLILESASTNQTSMYLCASSPPAGHNSPLHFGNGTRLTVT.